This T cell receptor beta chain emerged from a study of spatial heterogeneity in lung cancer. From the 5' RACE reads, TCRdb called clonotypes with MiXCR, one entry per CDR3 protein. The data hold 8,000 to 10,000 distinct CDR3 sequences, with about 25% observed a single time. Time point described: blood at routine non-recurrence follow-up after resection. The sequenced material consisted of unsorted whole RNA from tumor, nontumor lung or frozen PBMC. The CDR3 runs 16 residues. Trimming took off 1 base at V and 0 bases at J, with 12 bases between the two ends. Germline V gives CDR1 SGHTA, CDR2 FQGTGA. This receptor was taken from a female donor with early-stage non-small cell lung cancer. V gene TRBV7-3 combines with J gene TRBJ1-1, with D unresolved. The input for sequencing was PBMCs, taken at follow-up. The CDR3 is CASSLIPQEVNTEAFF. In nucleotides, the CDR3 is TGTGCCAGCAGCTTAATCCCCCAGGAGGTGAACACTGAAGCTTTCTTT.